The 29 T cell receptor beta chains presented below share a single source sample, sequenced in a study of T-cell memory formation after mild COVID-19. MiXCR was run by TCRdb on the 5' RACE reads, yielding one entry per CDR3 protein. The sample yields tens of thousands of distinct CDR3 sequences, approximately 12% seen once. The sample taken for sequencing was PBMCs or a T cell subset sorted from them (not recorded which). These receptors were obtained from a man between 18 and 35 years old who had mild COVID-19 (a few samples of this study predate the infection). Cell type and time point are not known.

In this sample, this clonotype turned up many times. CDR3 protein: CSARAGGTDTQYF. CDR3 nucleotide sequence: TGCAGTGCGAGGGCTGGAGGGACAGATACGCAGTATTTT. The V and J genes are TRBV20-1 and TRBJ2-3, with D possibly matching TRBD2 (6 bases). Trimming took off 6 bases at V and 3 bases at J, with 13 bases between the two ends. The V gene's germline CDR1 is DFQATT and CDR2 SNEGSKA (reference sequence). This CDR3 has 13 residues.

Here the CDR3 reads CASSYSRGNEQFF. CDR3 DNA sequence: TGTGCCAGCAGTTATTCCCGCGGAAATGAGCAGTTCTTC. V is TRBV6-5 and J is TRBJ2-1, with D unresolved. Germline V CDR1 and CDR2: MNHEY, SVGAGI. The CDR3 length is 13 residues. Trimming left V 3 bases short and J 7 bases short, with 10 bases between.

The rearrangement joins TRBV13 to TRBJ2-6; the match to TRBD2 covers 7 bases. The V segment lost 5 bases and the J segment 6 bases; nucleotides outside the gene matches: 19. CDR1 is PRHDT, CDR2 FYEKMQ, per germline (reference sequence). This CDR3 is 19 amino acids long. The CDR3, as DNA: TGTGCCAGCAGCCGAGTGCTGTCTAAGCGGGGCTTTACGGCCAACGTCCTGACTTTC. It codes for CASSRVLSKRGFTANVLTF.

This clonotype was detected many times. The chain carries TRBV11-2 and TRBJ2-7, with 8 bases lining up with TRBD1. The V segment lost 2 bases and the J segment 5 bases; nucleotides outside the gene matches: 8. The CDR3 sequence is 15 residues long. From germline, CDR1 is SGHAT and CDR2 FQNNGV. In nucleotides, the CDR3 is TGTGCCAGCAGCTTAATCCAGGGGGCTACCCACGAGCAGTACGTC. It specifies CASSLIQGATHEQYV.

The chain employs TRBV5-1 and TRBJ2-1; D gene ambiguous. CDR3 length: 15 residues. Trimming removed 0 bases from V and 7 bases from J, with 14 bases in between. CDR1 SGHRS and CDR2 YFSETQ come from the germline V gene. The CDR3 region has the DNA TGCGCCAGCAGCTTGGCCGTTCGTCCGGAAAATGAGCAGTTCTTC. The encoded protein is CASSLAVRPENEQFF.

This clonotype occurred a few times. This chain connects TRBV2 to TRBJ1-5, with 7 nucleotides matching TRBD1. Germline CDR1 SNHLY, CDR2 FYNNEI. With V trimmed by 0 bases and J by 5 bases, 1 base remained unmatched. The CDR3 length is 14 residues. CDR3 bases: TGTGCCAGCAGTGAAGCAGGGGGCTATCAGCCCCAGCATTTT. As protein: CASSEAGGYQPQHF.

The chain links TRBV6-5 to TRBJ2-2; D tentatively fits TRBD1 or TRBD2 (5 bases each). Between the trimmed V and J ends, which lost 8 bases and 2 bases, there was a span of 12 bases. The CDR3 runs to 14 residues. From germline, CDR1 is MNHEY and CDR2 SVGAGI. This CDR3 is CASCWGRNTGELFF. CDR3 DNA: TGTGCCAGCTGTTGGGGGAGAAACACCGGGGAGCTGTTTTTT.

The chain combines TRBV12-3 or TRBV12-4 with TRBJ2-6; TRBD1 is a possible D gene (6 bases). The CDR3 length is 16 residues. Trimming removed 6 bases at V and 4 bases at J, with 16 bases between. The CDR3 sequence: CASSPSTGSGANVLTF. The CDR3 DNA sequence: TGTGCCAGCAGCCCCTCCACAGGGTCCGGGGCCAACGTCCTGACTTTC.

This clonotype was picked up many times. The rearrangement uses TRBV7-2 and TRBJ2-5; 8 bases align to TRBD2. Trimming took 4 bases from V and 0 from J; bases not matched to a gene: 4. This CDR3 contains 15 residues. Germline V lookup: CDR1 SGHTA, CDR2 FQGNSA. CDR3 amino acids: CASSSLAGNQETQYF. DNA of the CDR3: TGTGCCAGCAGCTCCCTAGCGGGTAACCAAGAGACCCAGTACTTC.

This chain joins TRBV5-1 and TRBJ2-7, with D possibly TRBD2 on 6 matching bases. This CDR3 comprises 15 residues. The germline V gene encodes CDR1 SGHRS and CDR2 YFSETQ. The V end lost 5 bases, the J end lost 2 bases, and 17 bases lay between the germline ends. This CDR3 is CASRGGSPFTYEQYF. CDR3 DNA sequence: TGCGCCAGCAGAGGAGGGTCCCCCTTTACCTACGAGCAGTACTTC. Complete variable domain (other parts from reference TRBV5-1 and TRBJ2-7): KAGVTQTPRYLIKTRGQQVTLSCSPISGHRSVSWYQQTPGQGLQFLFEYFSETQRNKGNFPGRFSGRQFSNSRSEMNVSTLELGDSALYLCASRGGSPFTYEQYFGPGTRLTVT.

This clonotype was seen a few times. The J gene is TRBJ2-1, the V gene TRBV6-1; TRBD2 matches at 7 bases. V was clipped by 3 bases and J by 3 bases; unmatched bases: 5. Germline CDR1 reads MNHNS; CDR2 reads SASEGT. This CDR3 has 15 amino acids. CDR3 in amino acids: CASSDGAGDYNEQFF. CDR3 nucleotides: TGTGCCAGCAGTGACGGGGCGGGGGACTACAATGAGCAGTTCTTC.

At least ten counts were recorded for this clonotype. The V call is TRBV4-3, the J call TRBJ2-1, with no clear D. The germline V gene encodes CDR1 LGHNA and CDR2 YSLEER. There are 12 residues in the CDR3. Trimming shortened V by 0 bases and J by 8 bases, and 5 bases separated the two germline ends. This CDR3 is CASSQDGDEQFF. In nucleotides, the CDR3 is TGCGCCAGCAGCCAAGATGGCGATGAGCAGTTCTTC.

This clonotype was detected only a few times. The chain couples TRBV27 to TRBJ2-7; D is possibly TRBD1 (6 bases). CDR3 size: 13 residues. Germline V gene sequence: CDR1 MNHEY, CDR2 SMNVEV (reference sequence). V lost 1 base, J lost 6 bases, and 10 bases lay in between. The CDR3 nucleotides read TGTGCCAGCAGTTTATTGGCAGGGGCCGAGCAGTACGTC. As protein: CASSLLAGAEQYV.

This clonotype has a count of ten or more. The chain combines TRBV11-2 with TRBJ2-5; 7 positions match TRBD1. V lost 7 bases, J lost 4 bases, and 6 bases stayed unmatched. This CDR3 has 13 amino acids. Per the germline V gene, CDR1 is SGHAT and CDR2 is FQNNGV. For the CDR3, the DNA is TGTGCCAGCACCATTAGACAGGGAGAGACCCAGTACTTC. Residues: CASTIRQGETQYF.

The table lists this clonotype with a few counts. The chain's CDR3 is CASSQKESWGISTDTQYF. CDR3 DNA: TGTGCCAGCAGCCAAAAAGAGTCCTGGGGGATTAGCACAGATACGCAGTATTTT. This rearrangement joins TRBV12-3 or TRBV12-4 to TRBJ2-3; D may be TRBD1 or TRBD2 (5 bases each). The CDR3 sequence is 18 residues long. V lost 6 bases and J 0 bases, leaving 22 bases between the germline ends.

This clonotype appeared many times. The chain uses TRBV4-1 and TRBJ2-7; D is uncertain. CDR3 length equals 14 residues. Germline V gene data show CDR1 as MGHRA and CDR2 as YSYEKL. The V and J ends lost 1 base and 0 bases respectively, with 7 bases between them. The CDR3, as DNA: TGCGCCAGCAGCCAAGGCCTGAGCTCCTACGAGCAGTACGTC. It codes for CASSQGLSSYEQYV.

This clonotype was seen more than once but under ten times. The chain recombines TRBV12-3 or TRBV12-4 with TRBJ2-2, with TRBD1 as a possible D gene (5 bases). CDR3 length equals 13 residues. V was shortened by 5 bases and J by 6 bases, with 10 bases between the two germline ends. CDR3 sequence: CASSPGFSGELFF. In DNA, the CDR3 is TGTGCCAGCAGTCCAGGGTTCTCCGGGGAGCTGTTTTTT.

V gene TRBV7-2 combines with J gene TRBJ2-4, with D maybe TRBD2 (7 bases). Trimming cost V 5 bases and J 13 bases, with 24 bases left between them. The CDR3 is 15 residues long. Per the germline V gene, CDR1 is SGHTA and CDR2 is FQGNSA. The DNA for the CDR3 is TGTGCCAGCAGCCCAGCGGCGGGGGCGTCGAATTCCCAGTACTTC. Its translation: CASSPAAGASNSQYF.

The chain uses TRBV6-2 or TRBV6-3 and TRBJ2-7; 14 nucleotides match TRBD2. This CDR3 region has 15 residues. V lost 5 bases, J lost 6 bases, and 6 bases stayed unmatched. Germline V gene lookup returns CDR1 MNHEY and CDR2 SVGEGT. This CDR3 reads CASSPGLAGVGEQYV. The CDR3 bases are TGTGCCAGCAGTCCGGGACTAGCGGGGGTAGGCGAGCAGTACGTC.

The CDR3 loop is CASSSDSSGANVLTF. The DNA for the CDR3 is TGTGCCAGCAGCTCTGACAGCTCTGGGGCCAACGTCCTGACTTTC. The chain employs TRBV7-9 and TRBJ2-6; perhaps TRBD1 as D (5 bases). The germline V gene encodes CDR1 SEHNR and CDR2 FQNEAQ (reference sequence). Trimming shortened V by 4 bases and J by 0 bases, and 7 bases separated the two germline ends. CDR3 length equals 15 residues.

This clonotype has a count of ten or more. The gene calls are TRBV4-3 and TRBJ2-1; a weak D match, TRBD2 (5 bases). Germline V gene data show CDR1 as LGHNA and CDR2 as YSLEER. Trimming pared 1 base from V and 9 bases from J, leaving 10 bases between. The CDR3 totals 13 residues. As DNA, the CDR3 is TGCGCCAGCAGCCAAGGGCGGGCACGTGAGCAGTTCTTC. It encodes CASSQGRAREQFF.

This clonotype was found many times. DNA of the CDR3: TGTGCCAGCAGCTTAGTGGTAGTCGGGTCGACAGATACGCAGTATTTT. This codes for CASSLVVVGSTDTQYF. The chain is built from TRBV11-1 and TRBJ2-3; D remains unclear. CDR1 is SGHAT, CDR2 FQDESV, per germline (reference sequence). The V end lost 1 base, the J end lost 3 bases, and 14 bases lay between the germline ends. The CDR3 is 16 residues long. Together with reference TRBV11-1 and TRBJ2-3, the CDR3 gives the full variable domain: EAEVAQSPRYKITEKSQAVAFWCDPISGHATLYWYRQILGQGPELLVQFQDESVVDDSQLPKDRFSAERLKGVDSTLKIQPAELGDSAMYLCASSLVVVGSTDTQYFGPGTRLTVL.

Only a few counts were recorded for this clonotype. V gene TRBV10-1 combines with J gene TRBJ2-5; TRBD2 matches 9 bases. In germline, CDR1 is WNHNN, CDR2 SYGVQD (reference sequence). The junction had 6 bases not matched to a gene; V was cut back by 3 bases and J by 4 bases. The CDR3 contains 15 residues. CDR3 amino acids: CASSDGGGAGETQYF. In nucleotides, the CDR3 is TGCGCCAGCAGTGATGGCGGGGGGGCCGGAGAGACCCAGTACTTC.

Only a few counts were recorded for this clonotype. This sequence joins TRBV20-1 and TRBJ1-6; 10 bases align to TRBD1. Trimming took 3 bases from V and 7 from J; bases not matched to a gene: 6. The CDR3 extends over 15 amino acids. Germline values: CDR1 DFQATT, CDR2 SNEGSKA (reference sequence). CDR3 residues: CSARTGGSGNSPLHF. The CDR3 nucleotides are TGCAGTGCTAGGACAGGGGGCAGCGGGAATTCACCCCTCCACTTT.

The rearrangement uses TRBV30 and TRBJ2-7; either TRBD1 or TRBD2 may fit D (5 bases each). The ends were cut back, 6 bases at V and 3 bases at J, with 15 bases in the middle. The CDR3 contains 13 residues. The germline CDR1 and CDR2 sequences are GTSNPN and SVGIG (reference sequence). The CDR3 DNA reads as TGTGCCTGCTACGGGACGGACCTCTACGAGCAGTACTTC. It encodes CACYGTDLYEQYF. The full variable domain, with the rest looked up from reference TRBV30 and TRBJ2-7, is SQTIHQWPATLVQPVGSPLSLECTVEGTSNPNLYWYRQAAGRGLQLLFYSVGIGQISSEVPQNLSASRPQDRQFILSSKKLLLSDSGFYLCACYGTDLYEQYFGPGTRLTVT.

This clonotype showed up just a few times. The V gene is TRBV4-1, the J gene TRBJ2-4, with TRBD2 matching 8 bases. The CDR3 runs 17 residues. Germline values: CDR1 MGHRA, CDR2 YSYEKL. With 0 bases clipped from V and 9 bases from J, the junction kept 13 bases outside the gene matches. This CDR3 is CASSQESGAGVLGIQYF. The DNA for the CDR3 is TGCGCCAGCAGCCAAGAAAGCGGAGCGGGGGTGCTCGGCATTCAGTACTTC.

This clonotype appeared once. This sequence joins TRBV12-3 or TRBV12-4 and TRBJ1-1; 7 bases are a match to TRBD1. Unmatched junction bases numbered 5, after V lost 7 bases and J lost 3 bases. This CDR3 has 13 amino acids. The CDR3 DNA follows: TGTGCCAGCAACATGGGACAGTACACTGAAGCTTTCTTT. Translated: CASNMGQYTEAFF.

The chain employs TRBV28 and TRBJ2-1, with TRBD1 matching over 9 bases. The germline V gene encodes CDR1 MDHEN and CDR2 SYDVKM. With V trimmed by 5 bases and J by 6 bases, 8 bases remained unmatched. The CDR3 runs 15 residues. The CDR3 sequence: CASSRYSDRGNEQFF. In DNA form, the CDR3 reads TGTGCCAGCAGTCGTTATTCGGACAGGGGCAATGAGCAGTTCTTC. The full variable domain, completed using reference TRBV28 and TRBJ2-1, is DVKVTQSSRYLVKRTGEKVFLECVQDMDHENMFWYRQDPGLGLRLIYFSYDVKMKEKGDIPEGYSVSREKKERFSLILESASTNQTSMYLCASSRYSDRGNEQFFGPGTRLTVL.

The chain links TRBV5-5 to TRBJ1-2, with 7 bases aligning to TRBD1. The CDR3 is 17 amino acids. Per germline, CDR1 SGHKS and CDR2 YYEKEE (reference sequence). Trimming cost V 2 bases and J 4 bases; bases outside gene matches: 14. CDR3 sequence (DNA): TGTGCCAGCAGCTTACCCCAACGACAGGGAATCCGCTATGGCTACACCTTC. Its protein is CASSLPQRQGIRYGYTF.